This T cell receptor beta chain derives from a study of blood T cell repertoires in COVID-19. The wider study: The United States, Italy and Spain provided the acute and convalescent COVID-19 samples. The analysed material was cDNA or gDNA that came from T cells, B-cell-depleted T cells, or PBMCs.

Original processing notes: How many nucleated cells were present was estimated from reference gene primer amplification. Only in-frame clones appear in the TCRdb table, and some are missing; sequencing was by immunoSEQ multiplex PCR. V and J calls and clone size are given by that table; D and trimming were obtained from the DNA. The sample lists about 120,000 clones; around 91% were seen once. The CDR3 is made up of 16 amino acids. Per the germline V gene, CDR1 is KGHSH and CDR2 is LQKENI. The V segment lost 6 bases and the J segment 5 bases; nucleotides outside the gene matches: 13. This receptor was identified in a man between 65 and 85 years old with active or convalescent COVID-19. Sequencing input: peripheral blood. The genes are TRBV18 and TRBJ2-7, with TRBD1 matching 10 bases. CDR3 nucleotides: TGTGCCAGCTCGCCGTCCGAGACAGGGGGCTTCCACGAGCAGTACTTC. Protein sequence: CASSPSETGGFHEQYF.